The 2 T cell receptor beta chains below all came from one sample that was sequenced in a study of blood T cell repertoires in COVID-19. Repertoires were generated with immunoSEQ multiplex PCR, while TCRdb's copy carries only in-frame clones and drops some. The data contain 200,000 to 300,000 clones, approximately 90% of them seen just once; the ten biggest clones take up around 7.8%. Material: peripheral blood. Receptors were obtained from a man aged 60-69 years who had recovered from COVID-19.

The rearrangement joins TRBV19 to TRBJ1-5; D possibly corresponds to TRBD1 (6 bases). V lost 7 bases and J 2 bases, leaving 21 bases between the germline ends. The CDR3 has 17 residues. The germline CDR1 and CDR2 sequences are LNHDA and SQIVND (reference sequence). In DNA form, the CDR3 reads TGTGCCAGTACCCCCGAGCCAGGGGTATATGGCAATCAGCCCCAGCATTTT. It specifies CASTPEPGVYGNQPQHF.

This chain connects TRBV7-2 to TRBJ2-7, with D possibly TRBD1 on 6 matching bases. The CDR3 extends over 12 amino acids. V lost 9 bases and J 0 bases, leaving 9 bases between the germline ends. CDR1 is SGHTA, CDR2 FQGNSA, per germline. The DNA for the CDR3 is TGTGCCAGAGGGACACGCTCCTACGAGCAGTACGTC. This codes for CARGTRSYEQYV.